These T cell receptor beta chains were read from a single sample in a study of blood T cell repertoires in COVID-19. Assay used: immunoSEQ multiplex PCR; TCRdb lists only in-frame clones, some missing. The repertoire includes approximately 200,000 clones, roughly 81% of them detected once, and about 1% sits in the top ten. Sequenced material: peripheral blood. These receptors originate from a man aged 35 to 55 with acute or convalescent COVID-19. Both conserved end residues are part of each CDR3. The D gene is left open where the match is weak. The size entry is marked missing in some rows and otherwise reads once, few, many or a size class.

TRBV5-6	-	TRBJ1-1	-	CASSDPTHRRLNTEAFF	TGTGCCAGCAGCGACCCGACCCACAGGCGGCTGAACACTGAAGCTTTCTTT
TRBV6-5	-	TRBJ2-5	-	CASSYTQGPETQYF	TGTGCCAGCAGTTATACACAGGGACCTGAGACCCAGTACTTC
TRBV7-9	-	TRBJ1-4	-	CASSLVTGPNEKLFF	TGTGCCAGCAGCTTAGTGACAGGCCCAAATGAAAAACTGTTTTTT
TRBV6-1	-	TRBJ2-5	TRBD2	CASSEVLAGGSRQETQYF	TGTGCCAGCAGTGAAGTACTAGCGGGGGGGAGTAGGCAAGAGACCCAGTACTTC
TRBV19	-	TRBJ1-2	-	CASSQRELGGYTF	TGTGCCAGTAGTCAACGGGAGTTAGGGGGCTACACCTTC
TRBV5-6	few	TRBJ1-2	TRBD1	CASSLWTGGYTF	TGTGCCAGCAGCTTATGGACAGGGGGCTACACCTTC
TRBV19	few	TRBJ1-5	-	CASSIVGHSNQPQHF	TGTGCCAGTAGTATAGTAGGACATAGCAATCAGCCCCAGCATTTT
TRBV24-1	-	TRBJ2-1	TRBD1	CATSDPGQGLRGEQFF	TGTGCCACCAGTGACCCTGGACAGGGCCTTAGGGGTGAGCAGTTCTTC
TRBV7-9	-	TRBJ2-7	TRBD1	CASSSRGRGYEQYF	TGTGCCAGCAGCTCCAGGGGGCGCGGGTACGAGCAGTACTTC
TRBV9	-	TRBJ2-1	-	CASSGADFFPDNEQFF	TGTGCCAGCAGCGGAGCCGACTTTTTTCCTGACAATGAGCAGTTCTTC